These 15 T cell receptor beta chains were sequenced from one sample in a study of T cell responses to AZD1222 COVID-19 vaccine. Produced via immunoSEQ multiplex PCR; TCRdb's table is partial and in-frame only. The data show fewer than 150,000 clones, 80% to 90% seen once. The sample was peripheral blood, taken on day 0 of AZD1222 vaccination. The receptors were gathered from an adult in good health.

The chain couples TRBV3-1 (or the pseudogene TRBV3-2) to TRBJ1-5, with a possible D match to TRBD1 (6 bases). Germline V gives CDR1 LGHDT, CDR2 YNNKEL (reference sequence). The CDR3 runs 13 residues. Trimming took off 3 bases at V and 6 bases at J, with 9 bases between the two ends. The CDR3 here is CASSQGAAQPQHF. For the CDR3, the DNA is TGTGCCAGCAGCCAGGGGGCGGCTCAGCCCCAGCATTTT.

CDR3 sequence (DNA): TGTGCCAGCAGGGGACCGGTAGGACGGGGCTACACCTTC. Amino acid sequence: CASRGPVGRGYTF. V usage is TRBV6-5 and J usage is TRBJ1-2, with D perhaps TRBD1 (5 bases). Germline CDR1 is MNHEY and CDR2 is SVGAGI. The CDR3 contains 13 residues. V dropped 6 bases and J dropped 8 bases, with 16 bases sitting between them.

The chain couples TRBV28 to TRBJ2-1; D unresolved. With 8 bases removed from V and 7 bases from J, the gap between germline ends came to 12 bases. Per germline, CDR1 MDHEN and CDR2 SYDVKM. This CDR3 spans 12 amino acids. The CDR3 here is CASGSRMNEQFF. In nucleotides, the CDR3 is TGTGCCAGCGGTTCACGCATGAATGAGCAGTTCTTC.

The gene calls are TRBV7-2 and TRBJ2-7; 12 nucleotides agree with TRBD2. Trimming at V came to 7 bases and at J to 7 bases, leaving 8 bases not matched to a gene. Germline V gene data show CDR1 as SGHTA and CDR2 as FQGNSA. There are 14 residues in the CDR3. The CDR3 region has the DNA TGTGCCAGCACCGTACTAGCGGGAGGTTTTGAGCAGTACTTC. This sequence encodes CASTVLAGGFEQYF.

This clone was observed a single time. The chain couples TRBV7-6 to TRBJ1-1; weak D call: TRBD1 (6 bases). The CDR3 loop spans 15 amino acids. CDR1 and CDR2 (germline): SGHVS, FNYEAQ. V lost 4 bases and J 1 base, leaving 13 bases between the germline ends. This CDR3 reads CASSSVTGSNTEAFF. The CDR3 coding sequence is TGTGCCAGCAGCTCAGTAACAGGGTCGAACACTGAAGCTTTCTTT. The full variable domain, in which reference TRBV7-6 and TRBJ1-1 provide the parts outside the CDR3, is GAGVSQSPRYKVTKRGQDVALRCDPISGHVSLYWYRQALGQGPEFLTYFNYEAQQDKSGLPNDRFSAERPEGSISTLTIQRTEQRDSAMYRCASSSVTGSNTEAFFGQGTRLTVV.

This clone showed up just a few times. The chain recombines TRBV9 with TRBJ1-2; a possible D gene is TRBD1 (5 bases). The V gene's germline CDR1 is SGDLS and CDR2 YYNGEE. V lost 6 bases to trimming and J lost 4 bases, with 19 bases between them. The CDR3 extends over 15 amino acids. The CDR3 region is CASTGVGGKFYGYTF. As DNA, the CDR3 is TGTGCCAGCACCGGCGTCGGGGGTAAGTTCTATGGCTACACCTTC.

J is TRBJ1-2 and V is TRBV12-3 or TRBV12-4; D not resolved. Trimming cost V 2 bases and J 8 bases, with 6 bases left between them. The CDR3 is made up of 11 amino acids. CDR3 protein: CASSLSDGYTF. In DNA form, the CDR3 reads TGTGCCAGCAGTTTATCTGACGGCTACACCTTC.

The V call is TRBV6-5, the J call TRBJ2-3; 8 nucleotides align to TRBD2. Germline-derived CDR1 and CDR2 are MNHEY and SVGAGI. V shed 10 bases and J 2 bases; nucleotides not matched to a gene: 11. This CDR3 contains 15 residues. The CDR3 here is CATEDGRAHTDTQYF. The CDR3 DNA reads TGTGCCACCGAGGACGGGAGGGCCCACACAGATACGCAGTATTTT.

The V gene is TRBV6-5, the J gene TRBJ2-3; 11 positions match TRBD2. This CDR3 is built from 15 residues. Trimming cost V 9 bases and J 2 bases; bases outside gene matches: 7. Germline values: CDR1 MNHEY, CDR2 SVGAGI. Here the CDR3 reads CASLRLAGNTDTQYF. The DNA of the CDR3 is TGTGCCAGTCTTAGACTAGCGGGAAACACAGATACGCAGTATTTT.

The chain recombines TRBV7-2 with TRBJ2-5, with 7 bases that match TRBD2. The length of the CDR3 is 15 residues. V was clipped by 2 bases and J by 2 bases; unmatched bases: 5. The germline gives CDR1 SGHTA, CDR2 FQGNSA. The CDR3 DNA follows: TGTGCCAGCAGCTTAAATATGGGAGGGCAAGAGACCCAGTACTTC. It yields the protein CASSLNMGGQETQYF.

The chain carries TRBV2 and TRBJ1-1, with 12 bases lining up with TRBD1. Germline loops: CDR1 SNHLY, CDR2 FYNNEI. The CDR3 contains 14 residues. V lost 6 bases to trimming and J lost 7 bases; unmatched junction nucleotides: 6. CDR3 sequence (DNA): TGTGCCAGCAGATCGGGACAGGGGGCGGTTGAAGCTTTCTTT. Residues: CASRSGQGAVEAFF. Together with reference TRBV2 and TRBJ1-1, the CDR3 gives the full variable domain: EPEVTQTPSHQVTQMGQEVILRCVPISNHLYFYWYRQILGQKVEFLVSFYNNEISEKSEIFDDQFSVERPDGSNFTLKIRSTKLEDSAMYFCASRSGQGAVEAFFGQGTRLTVV.

The rearrangement links TRBV7-9 to TRBJ1-5; a possible D gene is TRBD1 (5 bases). Germline V gives CDR1 SEHNR, CDR2 FQNEAQ (reference sequence). V dropped 7 bases and J dropped 5 bases, with 12 bases sitting between them. The CDR3 contains 13 residues. Here the CDR3 reads CASTPGGDQPQHF. The CDR3 DNA is TGTGCCAGCACTCCCGGGGGGGATCAGCCCCAGCATTTT.

The rearrangement joins TRBV4-2 to TRBJ2-1, with TRBD2 matching 7 bases. V lost 0 bases, J lost 7 bases, and 9 bases stayed unmatched. This CDR3 is 16 amino acids long. The germline gives CDR1 LGHNA, CDR2 YNFKEQ. CDR3: CASSQDTTGTTNEQFF. CDR3 coding DNA: TGTGCCAGCAGCCAAGATACAACCGGGACTACGAATGAGCAGTTCTTC.

This clone was seen a few times. This rearrangement joins TRBV4-3 to TRBJ2-3; 8 nucleotides line up with TRBD2. After removal of 4 bases from V and 3 bases from J, the junction contained 6 bases not matched to a gene. This CDR3 is 15 amino acids long. CDR1 and CDR2 from the germline V gene are LGHNA and YSLEER. CDR3 amino acids: CASSLGLVETDTQYF. The CDR3 DNA is TGCGCCAGCAGCCTGGGACTAGTTGAGACAGATACGCAGTATTTT.

This clone turned up a few times. The V and J genes are TRBV23-1 and TRBJ1-1; no reliable D call. TRBV23-1 is an open reading frame, and its role is uncertain. Between the trimmed V and J ends, which lost 8 bases and 0 bases, there was a span of 16 bases. The CDR3 is made up of 15 amino acids. CDR3 coding DNA: TGCGCCAGCTCTAGGTCCCTCACAGTGAACACTGAAGCTTTCTTT. The encoded protein is CASSRSLTVNTEAFF.